The 14 T cell receptor beta chains in this list originate from one sample, sequenced in a study of the immune and genomic landscape of osteosarcoma. Poor-prognosis osteosarcoma patients supplied post-treatment primary, local recurrence and metastasis tumor specimens. Profiled with immunoSEQ multiplex PCR; TCRdb holds only in-frame clones, not every one. Among approximately 4,600 clones listed, roughly 70% were seen once. Specimen: osteosarcoma tumor tissue from the femur. These receptors originate from a human donor with osteosarcoma.

CDR3 sequence: CASSLRETQYF. CDR3 nucleotide sequence: TGCGCCAGCAGCTTGAGGGAGACCCAGTACTTC. The chain has TRBV5-1 and TRBJ2-5, with no clear D. This CDR3 region has 11 residues. CDR1 is SGHRS and CDR2 is YFSETQ in the germline V gene. V was shortened by 1 base and J by 5 bases, with 3 bases between the two germline ends.

This clone has just a few counts. In DNA form, the CDR3 reads TGTGCCATTACAGGGCCCACCGGGGAGCTGTTTTTT. Its translation is CAITGPTGELFF. The chain is built from TRBV28 and TRBJ2-2, with a tentative D call TRBD1 (6 bases). The germline CDR1 and CDR2 sequences are MDHEN and SYDVKM. Deletions cut 10 bases from V and 4 bases from J, with 10 bases between. The CDR3 runs to 12 residues. The variable domain in full, with the rest retrieved from reference TRBV28 and TRBJ2-2, is DVKVTQSSRYLVKRTGEKVFLECVQDMDHENMFWYRQDPGLGLRLIYFSYDVKMKEKGDIPEGYSVSREKKERFSLILESASTNQTSMYLCAITGPTGELFFGEGSRLTVL.

This chain joins TRBV6-1 and TRBJ2-3; 10 bases align to TRBD2. Germline-derived CDR1 and CDR2 are MNHNS and SASEGT. This CDR3 has 15 residues. With 7 bases clipped from V and 5 bases from J, the junction kept 9 bases outside the gene matches. DNA of the CDR3: TGTGCCAGCAACCCACTAGCGGGAAGGGAAGATACGCAGTATTTT. Translated, it gives CASNPLAGREDTQYF.

The chain couples TRBV18 to TRBJ1-5, with D perhaps matching TRBD1 (6 bases). This CDR3 is built from 14 residues. Trimming removed 3 bases from V and 4 bases from J, with 10 bases in between. Germline CDR1 KGHSH, CDR2 LQKENI. DNA of the CDR3: TGTGCCAGCTCACCCGGGACATCGAATCAGCCCCAGCATTTT. It translates to CASSPGTSNQPQHF.

This chain connects TRBV7-6 to TRBJ1-6, with D uncertain. Germline lookup yields CDR1 SGHVS and CDR2 FNYEAQ. V was shortened by 5 bases and J by 10 bases, with 9 bases between the two germline ends. The CDR3 has 12 amino acids. CDR3 nucleotide sequence: TGTGCCAGCAGCGGGCGGGCATCACCCCTCCACTTT. Translated: CASSGRASPLHF.

The chain recombines TRBV13 with TRBJ2-7, with TRBD1 matching 7 bases. The germline gives CDR1 PRHDT, CDR2 FYEKMQ (reference sequence). The CDR3 is made up of 14 amino acids. V lost 3 bases and J lost 7; bases outside the gene matches: 9. The CDR3 DNA is TGTGCCAGCAGCTTCCGACAGGGTGTTGGGGAGCAGTACTTC. Amino acids: CASSFRQGVGEQYF.

This chain connects TRBV27 to TRBJ1-5; 11 nucleotides align to TRBD1. The CDR3 totals 12 residues. Germline V gene lookup returns CDR1 MNHEY and CDR2 SMNVEV (reference sequence). Trimming removed 8 bases from V and 7 bases from J; junction bases left unmatched: 1. This chain's CDR3 is CASRTGGQPQHF. The CDR3 DNA reads TGTGCCAGCCGGACAGGGGGCCAGCCCCAGCATTTT.

This chain joins TRBV7-8 and TRBJ1-1; 7 positions match TRBD1. The CDR3 runs 15 residues. CDR1 and CDR2 from the germline V gene are SGHVS and FQNEAQ. V was pared by 7 bases and J by 10 bases, with 18 bases of the junction left unmatched. The CDR3 nucleotides read TGTGCCAGCATCGGAGGGGACAGCTTCAATACTTTAGCTTTCTTT. Residues: CASIGGDSFNTLAFF.

In its sample, this clone was seen once. The J gene is TRBJ2-5, the V gene TRBV18; TRBD2 agrees at 7 bases. Trimming at V came to 4 bases and at J to 0 bases, leaving 11 bases not matched to a gene. Germline CDR1 KGHSH, CDR2 LQKENI. The CDR3 is made up of 17 amino acids. The CDR3 protein is CASSHGGRGGYQETQYF. CDR3 DNA: TGTGCCAGCTCACATGGCGGGAGAGGAGGCTACCAAGAGACCCAGTACTTC.

Here the CDR3 DNA reads TGCGCCAGCACTAGCGGGGGGAACCAAGAGACCCAGTACTTC. Translated, it gives CASTSGGNQETQYF. The chain employs TRBV10-2 and TRBJ2-5; TRBD2 matches at 11 bases. Germline CDR1 and CDR2: WSHSY and SAAADI. The V segment lost 7 bases and the J segment 0 bases; nucleotides outside the gene matches: 1. CDR3 length: 14 amino acids.

This clone was found a few times. The J gene is TRBJ2-7, the V gene TRBV5-6, with no clear D. The CDR3 length is 11 residues. Trimming took off 0 bases at V and 5 bases at J, with 3 bases between the two ends. CDR1 SGHDT and CDR2 YYEEEE come from the germline V gene. Here the CDR3 reads CASSLGNEQYF. The CDR3 region has the DNA TGTGCCAGCAGCTTGGGGAACGAGCAGTACTTC.

This CDR3 is CASSYLDIQYF. The CDR3 coding sequence is TGTGCCAGCAGCTACTTGGACATTCAGTACTTC. V is TRBV28 and J is TRBJ2-4; unclear D gene. The germline gives CDR1 MDHEN, CDR2 SYDVKM. V lost 6 bases and J lost 8, with 8 bases in between. The CDR3 is 11 amino acids.

This sequence joins TRBV5-1 and TRBJ1-2; 7 bases fit TRBD1. Germline V gives CDR1 SGHRS, CDR2 YFSETQ. The CDR3 spans 15 residues. Trimming at V came to 2 bases and at J to 5 bases, leaving 9 bases not matched to a gene. The CDR3 nucleotides read TGCGCCAGCAGCTTTCGACAGGGCTCGGGGTATGGCTACACCTTC. This sequence encodes CASSFRQGSGYGYTF.

By share of the sample, this clone is large. The rearrangement links TRBV30 to TRBJ2-7; 11 bases are a match to TRBD2. After removal of 3 bases from V and 4 bases from J, the junction contained 11 bases not matched to a gene. The CDR3 covers 16 residues. Looked up from germline, CDR1 is GTSNPN and CDR2 is SVGIG (reference sequence). The CDR3 nucleotides read TGTGCCTGGAGGGAAAAGGCCGGGACTAGCGGTTACGAGCAGTACTTC. Translation: CAWREKAGTSGYEQYF.